These 22 T cell receptor beta chains were all obtained from the same sample, sequenced in a study of blood T cell repertoires in COVID-19. Assay: immunoSEQ multiplex PCR; the TCRdb copy retains only in-frame clones and omits some. Found here are about 120,000 clones, around 80% of them singletons; the top ten hold roughly a sixth. Sequencing used peripheral blood. Receptors were obtained from a young man with COVID-19, enrolled during active disease.

The rearrangement joins TRBV13 to TRBJ1-2, with D possibly being TRBD1 (5 bases). The CDR3 is 14 amino acids. Trimming cost V 0 bases and J 2 bases, with 7 bases left between them. Germline CDR1 reads PRHDT; CDR2 reads FYEKMQ (reference sequence). The CDR3 region has the DNA TGTGCCAGCAGCTTAGGAAAGGGGAACTATGGCTACACCTTC. Protein: CASSLGKGNYGYTF.

This chain uses TRBV7-9 with TRBJ1-1; D is possibly TRBD1 (5 bases). The germline V gene encodes CDR1 SEHNR and CDR2 FQNEAQ (reference sequence). CDR3 length: 17 amino acids. V was pared by 1 base and J by 2 bases, with 17 bases between. The CDR3 DNA sequence: TGTGCCAGCAGCTTAGGGACCCTTTGGGGGGATAACACTGAAGCTTTCTTT. Its protein is CASSLGTLWGDNTEAFF.

J is TRBJ2-7 and V is TRBV7-8; 11 bases are shared with TRBD2. V lost 5 bases, J lost 3 bases, and 6 bases stayed unmatched. The CDR3 loop spans 15 amino acids. Germline V gene data show CDR1 as SGHVS and CDR2 as FQNEAQ. For the CDR3, the DNA is TGTGCCAGCAGCGCCGGGACTAGCGGCCTCTACGAGCAGTACTTC. Translating it yields CASSAGTSGLYEQYF.

This rearrangement joins TRBV30 to TRBJ1-2; perhaps TRBD1 as D (5 bases). V lost 8 bases, J lost 1 base, and 20 bases lay in between. The germline CDR1 and CDR2 sequences are GTSNPN and SVGIG (reference sequence). The length of the CDR3 is 15 residues. The CDR3 nucleotides read TGTGCCGGGTCCCAGACAGACCCAATTAACTATGGCTACACCTTC. It codes for CAGSQTDPINYGYTF.

The gene calls are TRBV2 and TRBJ2-3, with a weak D call TRBD2 (6 bases). Between the trimmed V and J ends, which lost 7 bases and 6 bases, there was a span of 14 bases. This CDR3 comprises 13 residues. Germline loops: CDR1 SNHLY, CDR2 FYNNEI. The chain's CDR3 is CASKETRFDTQYF. CDR3 coding DNA: TGTGCCAGCAAGGAGACTAGATTTGATACGCAGTATTTT. Full variable domain (remainder filled in from reference TRBV2 and TRBJ2-3): EPEVTQTPSHQVTQMGQEVILRCVPISNHLYFYWYRQILGQKVEFLVSFYNNEISEKSEIFDDQFSVERPDGSNFTLKIRSTKLEDSAMYFCASKETRFDTQYFGPGTRLTVL.

This chain links TRBV2 with TRBJ1-6; D is ambiguous. The CDR3 is made up of 13 amino acids. V lost 4 bases, J lost 5 bases, and 6 bases lay in between. Germline CDR1 and CDR2: SNHLY and FYNNEI. Written as DNA, the CDR3 is TGTGCCAGCAGTGTTGAGGATAATTCACCCCTCCACTTT. This gives the protein CASSVEDNSPLHF.

The V gene is TRBV5-1, the J gene TRBJ1-4; D is perhaps TRBD1 (5 bases). This CDR3 comprises 16 residues. Germline loops: CDR1 SGHRS, CDR2 YFSETQ. V dropped 3 bases and J dropped 1 base, with 13 bases sitting between them. In DNA, the CDR3 is TGCGCCAGCAGCTCCCCGGAGGGGATAACTAATGAAAAACTGTTTTTT. Translated, it gives CASSSPEGITNEKLFF.

This CDR3 reads CASTSGGSGETQYF. The DNA of the CDR3 is TGTGCCAGCACCTCGGGGGGGAGCGGGGAGACCCAGTACTTC. V and J are TRBV2 and TRBJ2-5, with TRBD2 matching over 8 bases. Looked up from germline, CDR1 is SNHLY and CDR2 is FYNNEI. The CDR3 contains 14 residues. V was pared by 7 bases and J by 5 bases, with 9 bases of the junction left unmatched.

CDR3 amino acids: CASSQDSGGLANYGYTF. The DNA of the CDR3 is TGCGCCAGCAGCCAAGATTCAGGGGGCCTGGCTAACTATGGCTACACCTTC. The V gene is TRBV4-1, the J gene TRBJ1-2; TRBD1 aligns across 8 bases. V shed 0 bases, J shed 0 bases, and the junction held 6 bases outside the gene matches. Per the germline V gene, CDR1 is MGHRA and CDR2 is YSYEKL. This CDR3 spans 17 amino acids.

Here the CDR3 reads CASRWEAGGGETQYF. The DNA for the CDR3 is TGCGCCAGCCGGTGGGAAGCGGGGGGGGGAGAGACCCAGTACTTC. The J gene is TRBJ2-5, the V gene TRBV10-2, with TRBD2 matching over 10 bases. This CDR3 comprises 15 residues. Germline CDR1 WSHSY, CDR2 SAAADI. The V segment lost 8 bases and the J segment 4 bases; nucleotides outside the gene matches: 10.

Regarding this clone: At the DNA level, this CDR3 is encoded by other sequences in the same sample as well. This rearrangement joins TRBV30 to TRBJ1-5, with D possibly being TRBD1 (6 bases). Trimming pared 0 bases from V and 4 bases from J, leaving 7 bases between. CDR3 size: 13 residues. The germline gives CDR1 GTSNPN, CDR2 SVGIG (reference sequence). CDR3 residues: CAWSVQGNQPQHF. The CDR3 bases are TGTGCCTGGAGTGTGCAGGGGAATCAGCCCCAGCATTTT.

This clone has just a few counts. The chain employs TRBV4-2 and TRBJ2-2, with TRBD2 matching 9 bases. CDR1 is LGHNA and CDR2 is YNFKEQ in the germline V gene. V shed 3 bases and J 3 bases; nucleotides not matched to a gene: 5. The CDR3 totals 16 residues. In DNA form, the CDR3 reads TGTGCCAGCAGCCAGGGAGCGGGGGGAGACACCGGGGAGCTGTTTTTT. Protein product: CASSQGAGGDTGELFF.

This chain links TRBV3-1 (or the pseudogene TRBV3-2) with TRBJ1-1; 9 bases are shared with TRBD1. The V and J ends lost 4 bases and 2 bases, in that order; junction bases with no gene match: 5. The length of the CDR3 is 15 residues. Germline V gives CDR1 LGHDT, CDR2 YNNKEL (reference sequence). The CDR3 nucleotides read TGTGCCAGCAGCCCGACAGGGGGGGCAAACACTGAAGCTTTCTTT. Protein product: CASSPTGGANTEAFF.

The chain links TRBV3-1 (or the pseudogene TRBV3-2) to TRBJ2-1, with 11 bases lining up with TRBD2. In germline, CDR1 is LGHDT, CDR2 YNNKEL (reference sequence). V dropped 5 bases and J dropped 0; count of bases not matched to a gene: 15. This CDR3 has 20 residues. In DNA form, the CDR3 reads TGTGCCAGCAGCGGCGCTCGACTAGCGGGAACCCGGAGCTCCTACAATGAGCAGTTCTTC. It translates to CASSGARLAGTRSSYNEQFF.

This clone has a handful of counts. This chain uses TRBV27 with TRBJ1-1; D remains ambiguous. There are 15 residues in the CDR3. CDR1 is MNHEY, CDR2 SMNVEV, per germline (reference sequence). Trimming cost V 5 bases and J 0 bases, with 13 bases left between them. The CDR3 region has the DNA TGTGCCAGCAGTCTCCACGCCGGGGTGAACACTGAAGCTTTCTTT. Amino acid sequence: CASSLHAGVNTEAFF.

This clone was found once. This rearrangement joins TRBV4-2 to TRBJ2-5, with 7 bases that match TRBD2. Per the germline V gene, CDR1 is LGHNA and CDR2 is YNFKEQ. This CDR3 has 18 amino acids. The J segment lost 4 bases and the V segment lost 1 base, leaving 15 bases of the junction unmatched. The CDR3 bases are TGTGCCAGCAGCCAAGCACCAGGACTAGAGGAGGGTAGAGAGACCCAGTACTTC. Translation: CASSQAPGLEEGRETQYF.

The CDR3 region is CASSLGGPETQYF. In DNA form, the CDR3 reads TGTGCCAGCAGCTTAGGCGGGCCCGAGACCCAGTACTTC. The chain joins TRBV7-9 to TRBJ2-5, with D maybe TRBD2 (5 bases). This CDR3 contains 13 residues. In germline, CDR1 is SEHNR, CDR2 FQNEAQ (reference sequence). V lost 1 base, J lost 5 bases, and 8 bases lay in between.

This clone has a handful of counts. The sample has other DNA sequences that encode this CDR3 too. The chain recombines TRBV28 with TRBJ1-1; D not certain. The ends were cut back, 2 bases at V and 4 bases at J, with 11 bases in the middle. The CDR3 runs 14 residues. The germline V gene encodes CDR1 MDHEN and CDR2 SYDVKM. CDR3 loop: CASSLLGGSTEAFF. The CDR3 region has the DNA TGTGCCAGCAGTTTACTGGGAGGGAGCACTGAAGCTTTCTTT.

V gene TRBV30 combines with J gene TRBJ2-3; D might be TRBD2 (5 bases). Per the germline V gene, CDR1 is GTSNPN and CDR2 is SVGIG (reference sequence). V was cut by 5 bases and J by 1 base, with 16 bases left in between. The CDR3 sequence is 15 residues long. The CDR3 nucleotides read TGTGCCTGGGATGAGGGCCTTAGGGGCACAGATACGCAGTATTTT. Its translation: CAWDEGLRGTDTQYF.

The V call is TRBV6-5, the J call TRBJ1-2, with TRBD1 matching over 8 bases. Germline V CDR1 and CDR2: MNHEY, SVGAGI. Unmatched junction bases numbered 11, after V lost 8 bases and J lost 6 bases. The CDR3 has 14 residues. The CDR3 protein is CASETVGQGHGYTF. CDR3 DNA sequence: TGTGCCAGCGAGACCGTTGGACAGGGTCATGGCTACACCTTC.

The chain is built from TRBV30 and TRBJ1-5; no definite D call. CDR3 length: 14 amino acids. Between the trimmed V and J ends, which lost 6 bases and 2 bases, there was a span of 14 bases. CDR1 GTSNPN and CDR2 SVGIG come from the germline V gene (reference sequence). The CDR3 DNA follows: TGTGCCTGTTCCCTTCGAGGTGGCAATCAGCCCCAGCATTTT. This encodes CACSLRGGNQPQHF.

This clone has a handful of counts. J is TRBJ1-2 and V is TRBV9, with no clear D. With 4 bases removed from V and 4 bases from J, the gap between germline ends came to 17 bases. CDR1 is SGDLS and CDR2 is YYNGEE in the germline V gene. This CDR3 comprises 15 residues. The CDR3 nucleotides are TGTGCCAGCAGCCCCTCCTTGGTGAACAGCTATGGCTACACCTTC. Amino acids: CASSPSLVNSYGYTF.